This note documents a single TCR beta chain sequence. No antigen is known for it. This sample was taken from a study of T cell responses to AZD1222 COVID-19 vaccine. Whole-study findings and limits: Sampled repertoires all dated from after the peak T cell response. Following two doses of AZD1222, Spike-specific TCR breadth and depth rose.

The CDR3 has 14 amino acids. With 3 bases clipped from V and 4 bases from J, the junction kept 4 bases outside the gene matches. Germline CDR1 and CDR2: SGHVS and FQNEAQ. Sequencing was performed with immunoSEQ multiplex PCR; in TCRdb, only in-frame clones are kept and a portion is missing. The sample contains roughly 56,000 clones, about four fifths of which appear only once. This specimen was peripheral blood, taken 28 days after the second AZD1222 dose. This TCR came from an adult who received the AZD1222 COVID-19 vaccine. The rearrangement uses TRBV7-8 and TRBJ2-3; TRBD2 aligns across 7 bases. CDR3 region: CASSFQGGSDTQYF. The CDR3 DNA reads TGTGCCAGCAGCTTCCAGGGAGGGTCAGATACGCAGTATTTT.